A selection of T cell receptor beta chains follows, all from one sample in a study of T cells in localized non-small cell lung cancer. Only in-frame clones appear in the TCRdb table, and some are missing; sequencing was by immunoSEQ multiplex PCR. The repertoire holds 86,000 or so clones, with roughly 81% as singletons. The material was peripheral blood, obtained before any cancer treatment. Receptors originate from a man aged 35-69 years with stage I lung adenocarcinoma. CDR3s include the opening cysteine and the closing phenylalanine or tryptophan. D genes are given only for firm matches. The size field is filled for only some rows; it gives once, few, many or a size class.

DNA	CDR3	size	V	J	D
TGTGCCAGCAGTTTGGTGACAGACTTACAAGAGACCCAGTACTTC	CASSLVTDLQETQYF	few	TRBV6-5	TRBJ2-5	.
TGCGCCAGCAGCGTGGAACCGGGACAACCCTCCTACGAGCAGTACTTC	CASSVEPGQPSYEQYF	once	TRBV5-1	TRBJ2-7	.
TGTGCCAGCAGCTTAGTTCTAGGGGAGGGCGGCTACACCTTC	CASSLVLGEGGYTF	once	TRBV7-2	TRBJ1-2	.
TGTGCCACCAGCAGAGGGAGGGGAAACTACAATGAGCAGTTCTTC	CATSRGRGNYNEQFF	.	TRBV15	TRBJ2-1	.
TGTGCCAGTTCTCCCCCCGGGACAGGGTCCTACGAGCAGTACTTC	CASSPPGTGSYEQYF	.	TRBV27	TRBJ2-7	TRBD1
TGTGCCAGTAGTGGACAGATTAATCAGCCCCAGCATTTT	CASSGQINQPQHF	.	TRBV19	TRBJ1-5	.
TGTGCCAGCACTAACAGGGTTGGCACTGAAGCTTTCTTT	CASTNRVGTEAFF	few	TRBV6-1	TRBJ1-1	.
TGCGCCAGCTGCCGAGGGGGGGGACAGGGCCCAGAGACCCAGTACTTC	CASCRGGGQGPETQYF	.	TRBV10-1	TRBJ2-5	TRBD1
TGTGCCAGCTCACCATCTAAGGAGAACACCATATATTTT	CASSPSKENTIYF	.	TRBV18	TRBJ1-3	.
TGTGCCAGCGGGCAGGGGGCGGGCACCGGGGAGCTGTTTTTT	CASGQGAGTGELFF	.	TRBV6-9	TRBJ2-2	TRBD1
TGTGCCAGCAGTGCCGGACTAGCGGGGAAGTTGGGGACCGGGGAGCTGTTTTTT	CASSAGLAGKLGTGELFF	.	TRBV2	TRBJ2-2	TRBD2
TGTGCCAGCAGGAGGGACGGCTCCTACGAGCAGTACTTC	CASRRDGSYEQYF	.	TRBV27	TRBJ2-7	.
TGTGCCAGCAGCAAAGCCGAGAAACAGGGGGTGACCCAGTACTTC	CASSKAEKQGVTQYF	.	TRBV21-1	TRBJ2-5	.
TGTGCCAGCAGTGGGGGTGGGGGATTAAATAATTCACCCCTCCACTTT	CASSGGGGLNNSPLHF	.	TRBV2	TRBJ1-6	.
TGCAGTGTCCCCGTGGTCCCTGAAGCTTTCTTT	CSVPVVPEAFF	.	TRBV20-1	TRBJ1-1	.
TGTGCCAGCAGGACCGACCTAGCCATCACTGAAGCTTTCTTT	CASRTDLAITEAFF	once	TRBV7-2	TRBJ1-1	.
TGTGCCTGGAGTGACGGCGGGACGGTATACAATGAGCAGTTCTTC	CAWSDGGTVYNEQFF	.	TRBV30	TRBJ2-1	.
TGTGCCAGCAGCGTAGGGGGACTGAACACCGGGGAGCTGTTTTTT	CASSVGGLNTGELFF	.	TRBV9	TRBJ2-2	.
TGCGCCAGCAGCTCCGGACAGGCCGACTCTGGAAACACCATATATTTT	CASSSGQADSGNTIYF	.	TRBV5-1	TRBJ1-3	TRBD1
TGTGCCAGTAGTAGCGGACAGGGAGTCACTGAAGCTTTCTTT	CASSSGQGVTEAFF	.	TRBV19	TRBJ1-1	TRBD1
TGTGCCAGCACCTTGCTGGGATCCAGGGGGATCACTAGCGGGAGGACTTACGAGCAGTACTTC	CASTLLGSRGITSGRTYEQYF	.	TRBV28	TRBJ2-7	TRBD2
TGTGCCACCAAGGGGAGCCAAGTTGATGGCTACACCTTC	CATKGSQVDGYTF	.	TRBV6-6	TRBJ1-2	.
TGTGCCAGCAGCTTAGCGCGGGAGACCCAGTACTTC	CASSLARETQYF	.	TRBV7-2	TRBJ2-5	.
TGTGCCAGCAGTCGCGGGTCCGTTACTGGAAACACCATATATTTT	CASSRGSVTGNTIYF	.	TRBV6-5	TRBJ1-3	.
TGTGCCAGCAGTGAATTCCTCCTTGGCGGGTCTGCCACCGGGGAGCTGTTTTTT	CASSEFLLGGSATGELFF	.	TRBV6-1	TRBJ2-2	.
TGCAGTGCTAGCCCAGACAATGAGCAGTTCTTC	CSASPDNEQFF	few	TRBV20-1	TRBJ2-1	.